This entry lists 18 T cell receptor beta chains sequenced from one sample in a study of CD4+ T cells in melanoma. Measured with immunoSEQ multiplex PCR; TCRdb has only the in-frame clones, and not every one. The table lists about 140,000 clones, 80% to 95% of them singletons. The receptors here all came from a human donor with melanoma.

The chain has TRBV18 and TRBJ1-2; D not certain. The CDR3 sequence is 14 residues long. The germline V gene encodes CDR1 KGHSH and CDR2 LQKENI. Trimming removed 2 bases at V and 8 bases at J, with 15 bases between. The CDR3 spells CASSPDPPEKGYTF. CDR3 sequence (DNA): TGTGCCAGCTCACCAGATCCTCCGGAAAAAGGCTACACCTTC.

The chain has TRBV6-6 and TRBJ2-3; TRBD2 matches 9 bases. Germline CDR1 is MNHNY and CDR2 is SVGAGI (reference sequence). J gave up 3 bases and V 0 bases, and 1 base lay outside the gene matches. The CDR3 consists of 15 residues. The CDR3 protein is CASSYSAGGTDTQYF. The CDR3 region has the DNA TGTGCCAGCAGTTACTCAGCGGGGGGAACAGATACGCAGTATTTT.

The genes are TRBV7-2 and TRBJ2-5, with TRBD2 matching over 7 bases. CDR1 SGHTA and CDR2 FQGNSA come from the germline V gene. V was clipped by 0 bases and J by 5 bases; unmatched bases: 3. This CDR3 region has 14 residues. The CDR3 protein is CASSLAWTSETQYF. The CDR3 nucleotides are TGTGCCAGCAGCTTAGCTTGGACTAGTGAGACCCAGTACTTC.

This sequence joins TRBV4-1 and TRBJ1-2, with D unresolved. The germline gives CDR1 MGHRA, CDR2 YSYEKL. Trimming stripped 1 base from V and 6 bases from J, with 12 bases between. CDR3 length: 14 amino acids. The CDR3 loop reads CASSQVSGLDGYTF. The DNA for the CDR3 is TGCGCCAGCAGCCAAGTTTCCGGGCTCGATGGCTACACCTTC.

The chain has TRBV5-1 and TRBJ1-1; D unclear. V was shortened by 0 bases and J by 6 bases, with 15 bases between the two germline ends. CDR1 and CDR2 from the germline V gene are SGHRS and YFSETQ. This CDR3 region has 15 residues. The CDR3 DNA reads as TGCGCCAGCAGCTTGGCTGGGGAAGCGGGTGCTGAAGCTTTCTTT. Translated, it gives CASSLAGEAGAEAFF.

This rearrangement joins TRBV25-1 to TRBJ2-1; 8 bases align to TRBD1. With 5 bases clipped from V and 3 bases from J, the junction kept 6 bases outside the gene matches. The CDR3 is 15 amino acids. The germline CDR1 and CDR2 sequences are MGHDK and SYGVNS. CDR3 in DNA: TGTGCCAGCAGTCCAGGGGGCACCGGCTACAATGAGCAGTTCTTC. It codes for CASSPGGTGYNEQFF.

This clone has just a few counts. This sequence joins TRBV6-6 and TRBJ1-4; no reliable D call. The CDR3 extends over 14 amino acids. Trimming cost V 4 bases and J 2 bases, with 8 bases left between them. Germline CDR1 is MNHNY and CDR2 is SVGAGI (reference sequence). This CDR3 reads CASSSGGTNEKLFF. Written as DNA, the CDR3 is TGTGCCAGCAGTTCGGGAGGCACTAATGAAAAACTGTTTTTT.

In this sample, this clone turned up once. V and J are TRBV10-1 and TRBJ2-3, with 7 nucleotides matching TRBD1. Looked up from germline, CDR1 is WNHNN and CDR2 is SYGVQD (reference sequence). V lost 7 bases and J lost 3; bases outside the gene matches: 22. The CDR3 runs to 19 residues. The DNA for the CDR3 is TGCGCCAGCACGACAGGGATCTATTGGGTGAGACACGAGACAGATACGCAGTATTTT. Its protein product is CASTTGIYWVRHETDTQYF.

V and J are TRBV4-1 and TRBJ1-2; D is perhaps TRBD1 (5 bases). Trimming pared 1 base from V and 5 bases from J, leaving 14 bases between. Germline assignment: CDR1 MGHRA and CDR2 YSYEKL. This CDR3 is 15 amino acids long. The CDR3 DNA reads as TGCGCCAGCAGCCAAGTGGATAGGGGTGGATATGGCTACACCTTC. It is translated as CASSQVDRGGYGYTF.

The chain employs TRBV4-1 and TRBJ1-3; a possible D gene is TRBD1 (5 bases). The V gene's germline CDR1 is MGHRA and CDR2 YSYEKL. The CDR3 consists of 16 residues. The V and J ends lost 5 bases and 4 bases respectively, with 18 bases between them. As DNA, the CDR3 is TGCGCCAGCAGCTTTTCCGGGACCTTTATCGGAAACACCATATATTTT. Amino acids: CASSFSGTFIGNTIYF.

The gene calls are TRBV5-1 and TRBJ2-1; D gene uncertain. The CDR3 is 12 amino acids. Between the trimmed V and J ends, which lost 5 bases and 8 bases, there was a span of 11 bases. Germline V CDR1 and CDR2: SGHRS, YFSETQ. The CDR3 region has the DNA TGCGCCAGCAGTATGGGTTCGCATGAGCAGTTCTTC. As protein: CASSMGSHEQFF.

V usage is TRBV20-1 and J usage is TRBJ2-7; TRBD2 matches 7 bases. Per the germline V gene, CDR1 is DFQATT and CDR2 is SNEGSKA (reference sequence). J gave up 6 bases and V 4 bases, and 3 bases lay outside the gene matches. This CDR3 is 11 amino acids long. The CDR3 protein is CSATLAAEQYF. The CDR3 DNA is TGCAGTGCTACCCTAGCGGCCGAGCAGTACTTC.

This chain links TRBV5-1 with TRBJ2-5; tentative D call: TRBD2 (6 bases). Germline CDR1 SGHRS, CDR2 YFSETQ. The V end was cut by 2 bases, the J end by 3 bases, with 17 bases between. The length of the CDR3 is 16 residues. The CDR3 region is CASSLLVAAKKETQYF. The CDR3 nucleotides are TGCGCCAGCAGCTTATTGGTAGCGGCGAAAAAAGAGACCCAGTACTTC.

The chain is built from TRBV7-2 and TRBJ2-5, with a weak D call TRBD2 (5 bases). The CDR3 is 15 amino acids. V was trimmed by 0 bases and J by 4 bases, leaving 12 bases between them. CDR1 and CDR2 from the germline V gene are SGHTA and FQGNSA. The CDR3 loop reads CASSLADSVLETQYF. The CDR3 DNA follows: TGTGCCAGCAGCTTAGCGGATAGCGTTCTAGAGACCCAGTACTTC.

The chain has TRBV19 and TRBJ1-1; 9 bases align to TRBD1. This CDR3 comprises 15 residues. J lost 5 bases, V lost 7 bases, and 11 bases had no gene match. Germline V CDR1 and CDR2: LNHDA, SQIVND (reference sequence). CDR3: CASIGAGQGWTEAFF. The CDR3 bases are TGTGCCAGTATCGGGGCTGGACAGGGGTGGACTGAAGCTTTCTTT.

The rearrangement uses TRBV6-1 and TRBJ2-1; no clear D gene. Germline V gene sequence: CDR1 MNHNS, CDR2 SASEGT. This CDR3 has 15 amino acids. Trimming stripped 3 bases from V and 10 bases from J, with 19 bases between. The CDR3 loop is CASSDDRVRPREQFF. In DNA form, the CDR3 reads TGTGCCAGCAGTGATGACCGGGTCCGTCCACGGGAGCAGTTCTTC.

V gene TRBV28 combines with J gene TRBJ1-5; the match to TRBD1 covers 7 bases. CDR1 and CDR2 (germline): MDHEN, SYDVKM. The junction had 22 bases not matched to a gene; V was cut back by 3 bases and J by 5 bases. There are 20 residues in the CDR3. For the CDR3, the DNA is TGTGCCAGCAGTTTCTCCGGCGTACTCTCGACAGGGATGGGTGATCAGCCCCAGCATTTT. It codes for CASSFSGVLSTGMGDQPQHF.

This chain links TRBV11-3 with TRBJ2-1; 11 nucleotides align to TRBD2. The length of the CDR3 is 14 residues. The trim removed 5 bases at V and 6 bases at J, leaving 3 bases unmatched. The germline gives CDR1 SGHNT, CDR2 YENEEA. The CDR3 loop reads CASSRLAGSNEQFF. As DNA, the CDR3 is TGTGCCAGCAGCCGACTAGCGGGGTCCAATGAGCAGTTCTTC.